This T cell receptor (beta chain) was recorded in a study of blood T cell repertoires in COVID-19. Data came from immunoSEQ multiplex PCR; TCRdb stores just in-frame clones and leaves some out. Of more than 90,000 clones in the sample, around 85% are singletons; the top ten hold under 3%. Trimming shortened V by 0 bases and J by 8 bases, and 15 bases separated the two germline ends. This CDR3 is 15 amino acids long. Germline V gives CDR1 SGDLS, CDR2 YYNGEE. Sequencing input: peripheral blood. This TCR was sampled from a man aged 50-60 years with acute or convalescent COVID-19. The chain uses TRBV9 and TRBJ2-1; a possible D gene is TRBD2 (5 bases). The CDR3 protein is CASSVAREIYDEQFF. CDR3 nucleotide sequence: TGTGCCAGCAGCGTAGCTAGGGAGATATACGATGAGCAGTTCTTC.